This T cell receptor beta chain was obtained from a study of OX40 agonist ivuxolimab in advanced cancers. General study findings and limits: Specificity for antigen went undetermined in the expanded peripheral T cells. Among T cells, CD8+ cells averaged more expanded clones than CD4+ cells.

Trimming left V 3 bases short and J 10 bases short, with 18 bases between. Looked up from germline, CDR1 is SGHTA and CDR2 is FQGNSA. The CDR3 spans 14 residues. This clone was seen only a few times. The antigen is not known. Blood samples were obtained at baseline, cycle 4 day 1, and cycle 7 day 1. Data came from immunoSEQ multiplex PCR; TCRdb stores just in-frame clones and leaves some out. The sample lists about 42,000 clones; 75% to 90% were seen once. The chain links TRBV7-2 to TRBJ1-2; D uncertain. The clonotype comes from an adult with an advanced solid tumor such as melanoma, head and neck, liver or kidney cancer. The input for sequencing was CD4+ or CD8+ T cells sorted from blood, taken in a trial of the OX40 agonist ivuxolimab. CDR3 protein: CASSLSGGPKDYTF. In nucleotides, the CDR3 is TGTGCCAGCAGCTTGTCCGGAGGGCCTAAAGACTACACCTTC. Variable domain in full (rest from reference TRBV7-2 and TRBJ1-2): GAGVSQSPSNKVTEKGKDVELRCDPISGHTALYWYRQSLGQGLEFLIYFQGNSAPDKSGLPSDRFSAERTGGSVSTLTIQRTQQEDSAVYLCASSLSGGPKDYTFGSGTRLTVV.